A selection of T cell receptor beta chains follows, all from one sample in a study of T cell repertoires in cytomegalovirus infection. These receptors have no known antigen. TCRdb independently ran MiXCR on the reads; one entry per CDR3 protein. The sample contains about 150,000 distinct CDR3 sequences, over 25% of which appear only once. The source material was CD8+ T cells from cultured PBMCs, sampled from culture after CMV antigen stimulation. Source of these receptors: a human donor in good health (CMV status not recorded). Some clones in this sample may be carry-over from other donors' samples. The CDR3 runs from the conserved cysteine through the conserved F or W. D genes are given only for firm matches. Clone size is shown for a subset of rows, as once, few, many or a class of expanded clone.

few,.,TRBJ2-1,TRBV7-9,CASSLAEGREQFF,TGTGCCAGCAGCTTAGCGGAAGGCCGCGAGCAGTTCTTC
.,.,TRBJ2-3,TRBV6-2/TRBV6-3,CASSYGAIPDTQYF,TGTGCCAGCAGTTACGGGGCTATTCCAGATACGCAGTATTTT
many,TRBD1,TRBJ2-7,TRBV28,CASSLERTGEWDEQYF,TGTGCCAGCAGTTTGGAGAGGACAGGGGAATGGGACGAGCAGTACTTC
.,.,TRBJ2-3,TRBV27,CASSLSSWGDTQYF,TGTGCCAGCAGTTTATCTAGTTGGGGGGATACGCAGTATTTT
many,TRBD2,TRBJ2-5,TRBV7-7,CASSSGRGDETQYF,TGTGCCAGCAGCTCCGGACGGGGGGATGAGACCCAGTACTTC
few,.,TRBJ2-3,TRBV7-6,CASSLDRRAFGTDTQYF,TGTGCCAGCAGCTTAGACCGGAGGGCATTCGGCACAGATACGCAGTATTTT
.,.,TRBJ2-7,TRBV7-9,CASSPGQGVYEQYF,TGTGCCAGCAGCCCGGGACAAGGGGTCTACGAGCAGTACTTC
.,TRBD1,TRBJ2-5,TRBV12-3/TRBV12-4,CASRSDRGLVETQYF,TGTGCCAGCCGATCGGACAGGGGGCTTGTAGAGACCCAGTACTTC
few,.,TRBJ2-5,TRBV12-3/TRBV12-4,CASSFLALETQYF,TGTGCCAGCAGTTTCCTAGCATTGGAGACCCAGTACTTC
few,TRBD1,TRBJ2-2,TRBV6-6,CASSGTGEVTGELFF,TGTGCCAGCAGTGGGACAGGGGAGGTCACCGGGGAGCTGTTTTTT
many,.,TRBJ2-3,TRBV12-3/TRBV12-4,CASSFLSEDTQYF,TGTGCCAGCAGTTTTTTGTCGGAAGATACGCAGTATTTT
.,.,TRBJ2-7,TRBV7-9,CASRETTGEAEQYF,TGTGCCAGCAGGGAAACAACAGGGGAGGCCGAGCAGTACTTC
.,.,TRBJ1-2,TRBV19,CASSMEAYYGYTF,TGTGCCAGTAGTATGGAGGCGTACTATGGCTACACCTTC
.,.,TRBJ1-4,TRBV12-3/TRBV12-4,CASSLARGEGNEKLFF,TGTGCCAGCAGTTTGGCACGAGGGGAAGGGAATGAAAAACTGTTTTTT
many,TRBD1,TRBJ2-5,TRBV7-8,CASRSGGDETQYF,TGTGCCAGCAGGTCAGGGGGCGACGAGACCCAGTACTTC
.,.,TRBJ2-3,TRBV4-1,CASRSPGTDTQYF,TGCGCCAGCAGATCGCCTGGCACAGATACGCAGTATTTT
.,.,TRBJ1-5,TRBV28,CASRRRSGNQPQHF,TGTGCCAGCAGACGGCGGTCGGGCAATCAGCCCCAGCATTTT
few,.,TRBJ2-4,TRBV12-3/TRBV12-4,CASSLWKVGIQYF,TGTGCCAGCAGTTTGTGGAAAGTAGGCATTCAGTACTTC
few,.,TRBJ1-5,TRBV19,CASSATGLNQPQHF,TGTGCCAGTAGTGCTACAGGATTAAATCAGCCCCAGCATTTT
.,.,TRBJ2-7,TRBV7-2,CASSLKGYSYEQYF,TGTGCCAGCAGCTTAAAGGGGTACTCCTACGAGCAGTACTTC
few,.,TRBJ2-7,TRBV10-3,CAISESSGTAYEQYF,TGTGCCATCAGTGAGTCGTCAGGGACGGCCTACGAGCAGTACTTC
.,.,TRBJ1-2,TRBV7-2,CASSPTGWGPYGYTF,TGTGCCAGCAGCCCTACAGGGTGGGGGCCCTATGGCTACACCTTC
few,.,TRBJ1-2,TRBV7-6,CASSLAPTEQVHNYGYTF,TGTGCCAGCAGCTTAGCTCCCACCGAGCAGGTCCATAACTATGGCTACACCTTC
.,.,TRBJ1-1,TRBV9,CASSVRRDGNTEAFF,TGTGCCAGCAGCGTAAGGAGGGATGGGAACACTGAAGCTTTCTTT
.,TRBD2,TRBJ2-5,TRBV12-3/TRBV12-4,CASSLRGAAETQYF,TGTGCCAGCAGTTTGCGGGGGGCAGCGGAGACCCAGTACTTC
hyperexpanded,.,TRBJ2-1,TRBV6-1,CASSTSRGSYNEQFF,TGTGCCAGCAGTACCTCTAGGGGCTCCTACAATGAGCAGTTCTTC
.,TRBD2,TRBJ2-1,TRBV6-5,CASSALAGGFTDNEQFF,TGTGCCAGCAGTGCCCTAGCGGGGGGGTTTACCGACAATGAGCAGTTCTTC
.,TRBD2,TRBJ2-1,TRBV7-9,CASSWEGLAGDIYNEQFF,TGTGCCAGCAGCTGGGAAGGACTAGCGGGGGACATCTACAATGAGCAGTTCTTC
.,TRBD1,TRBJ1-5,TRBV19,CASNRGQGDIYGNQPQHF,TGTGCCAGCAATAGGGGACAGGGGGATATATATGGCAATCAGCCCCAGCATTTT
many,.,TRBJ2-7,TRBV7-2,CASSFAGGQYEQYF,TGTGCCAGCAGCTTCGCTGGGGGCCAGTACGAGCAGTACTTC
few,.,TRBJ2-7,TRBV19,CASRPRGGNYEQYF,TGTGCCAGTAGGCCCAGGGGAGGGAACTACGAGCAGTACTTC
many,.,TRBJ2-7,TRBV6-1,CASSLSGTYEQYF,TGTGCCAGCAGTCTGAGTGGTACCTACGAGCAGTACTTC
.,TRBD2,TRBJ2-1,TRBV9,CASSVEGVAGYYNEQFF,TGTGCCAGCAGCGTAGAAGGGGTAGCGGGGTACTACAATGAGCAGTTCTTC